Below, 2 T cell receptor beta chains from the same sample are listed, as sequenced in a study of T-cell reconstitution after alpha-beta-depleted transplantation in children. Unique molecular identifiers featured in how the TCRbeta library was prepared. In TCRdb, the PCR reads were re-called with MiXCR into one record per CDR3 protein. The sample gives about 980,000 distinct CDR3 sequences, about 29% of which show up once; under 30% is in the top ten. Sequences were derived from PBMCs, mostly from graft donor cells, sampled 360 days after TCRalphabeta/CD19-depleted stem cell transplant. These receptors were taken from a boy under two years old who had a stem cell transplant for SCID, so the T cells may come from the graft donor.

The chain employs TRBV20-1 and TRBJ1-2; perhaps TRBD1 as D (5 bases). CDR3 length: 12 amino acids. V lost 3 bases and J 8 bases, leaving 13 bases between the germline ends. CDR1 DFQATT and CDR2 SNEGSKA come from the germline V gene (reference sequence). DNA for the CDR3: TGCAGTGCTAGTCTGGGACCCTGGGGCTACACCTTC. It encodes CSASLGPWGYTF.

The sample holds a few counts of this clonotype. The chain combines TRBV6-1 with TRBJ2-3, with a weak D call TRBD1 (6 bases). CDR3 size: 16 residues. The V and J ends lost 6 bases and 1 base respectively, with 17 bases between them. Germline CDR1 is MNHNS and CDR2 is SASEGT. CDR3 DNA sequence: TGTGCCAGCAGCCTCCTCCGATGGGGGCGCACAGATACGCAGTATTTT. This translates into CASSLLRWGRTDTQYF.